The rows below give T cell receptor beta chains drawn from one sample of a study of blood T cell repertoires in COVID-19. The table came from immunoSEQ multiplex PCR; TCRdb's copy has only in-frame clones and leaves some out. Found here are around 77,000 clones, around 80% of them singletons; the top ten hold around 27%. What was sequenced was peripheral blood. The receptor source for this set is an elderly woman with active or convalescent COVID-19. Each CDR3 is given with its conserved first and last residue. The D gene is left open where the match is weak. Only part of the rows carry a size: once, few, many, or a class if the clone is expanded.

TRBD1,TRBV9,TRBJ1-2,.,TGTGCCAGCAGCGTAGGGACAGGGATTGACTATGGCTACACCTTC,CASSVGTGIDYGYTF
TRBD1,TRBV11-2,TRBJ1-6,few,TGTGCCAGCAGCTTAGCCGGGACAGGGAATGTTAAATCACCCCTCCACTTT,CASSLAGTGNVKSPLHF
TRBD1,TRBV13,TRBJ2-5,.,TGTGCCAGCAGCAAAGGGCTCCCTGGGACAGGGGCCCAGTACTTC,CASSKGLPGTGAQYF
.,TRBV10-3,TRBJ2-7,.,TGTGCCATCAGTGACGAGGGGGACGCCTACGAGCAGTACTTC,CAISDEGDAYEQYF
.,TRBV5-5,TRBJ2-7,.,TGTGCCAGCAGCTTGGATATCGCGGGGCTAAGCTCCTACGAGCAGTACTTC,CASSLDIAGLSSYEQYF
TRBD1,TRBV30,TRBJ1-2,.,TGTGCCTGGAGTCGGGACAGGCCCTATGGCTACACCTTC,CAWSRDRPYGYTF
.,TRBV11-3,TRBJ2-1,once,TGTGCCAGCAGCTCCTACAGGGCGGATGAGCAGTTCTTC,CASSSYRADEQFF
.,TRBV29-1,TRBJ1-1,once,TGCAGCGTTGAAGTTGCAGTCAACACTGAAGCTTTCTTT,CSVEVAVNTEAFF
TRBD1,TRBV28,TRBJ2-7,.,TGTGCCAGCAGGCGGGGACAGGGGACCGAGCAGTACTTC,CASRRGQGTEQYF
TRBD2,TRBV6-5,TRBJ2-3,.,TGTGCCAGCACGCCGGCGGGAGCCCCAGATACGCAGTATTTT,CASTPAGAPDTQYF
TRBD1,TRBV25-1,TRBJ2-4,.,TGTGCCAGCAGAGGACAGGCAAACATTCAGTACTTC,CASRGQANIQYF
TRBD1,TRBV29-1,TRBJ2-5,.,TGCAGCATAGAGGACAGGGGAGAGACCCAGTACTTC,CSIEDRGETQYF